This TCR beta chain emerged from a study of shared T cell receptors in the human thymus. J was trimmed by 12 bases and V by 0 bases; bases with no gene match: 15. Germline V gene data show CDR1 as SGHDN and CDR2 as FVKESK. There are 16 residues in the CDR3. Assay: immunoSEQ multiplex PCR; the TCRdb copy retains only in-frame clones and omits some. The repertoire holds about 660,000 clones, with about 87% as singletons. This sample was also put to use in a study of human thymus T cells. That study reports: Donors consisted of healthy Finnish infants (having corrective surgery for congenital heart defects). The thymus tissue came from resections taken during corrective heart surgery. Related research found strongly overlapping thymic repertoires in unrelated individuals.

This TCR was sampled from a boy under three years old with a congenital heart defect. Sequenced sample: thymocytes. The chain has TRBV14 and TRBJ1-1; 8 bases are shared with TRBD1. CDR3 bases: TGTGCCAGCAGCCAAGACCCACCGGGACAGGCGGAGGTGACTTTCTTT. Amino acid sequence: CASSQDPPGQAEVTFF. The entire variable domain, with the rest obtained from reference TRBV14 and TRBJ1-1, is as follows: EAGVTQFPSHSVIEKGQTVTLRCDPISGHDNLYWYRRVMGKEIKFLLHFVKESKQDESGMPNNRFLAERTGGTYSTLKVQPAELEDSGVYFCASSQDPPGQAEVTFFGQGTRLTVV.